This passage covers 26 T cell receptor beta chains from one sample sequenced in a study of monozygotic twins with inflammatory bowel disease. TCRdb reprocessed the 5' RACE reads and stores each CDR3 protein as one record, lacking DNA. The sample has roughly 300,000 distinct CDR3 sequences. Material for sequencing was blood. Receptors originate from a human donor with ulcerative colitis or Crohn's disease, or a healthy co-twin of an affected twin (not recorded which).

The CDR3: CASSWDGTDTQYF. The rearrangement links TRBV5-4 to TRBJ2-3. The CDR3 is 13 amino acids. Germline V gives CDR1 SGHNT, CDR2 YYREEE (reference sequence).

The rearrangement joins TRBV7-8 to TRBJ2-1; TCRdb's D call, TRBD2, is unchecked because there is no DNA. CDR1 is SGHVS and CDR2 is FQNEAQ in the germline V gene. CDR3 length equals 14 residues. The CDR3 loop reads CASSLVLAYNEQFF. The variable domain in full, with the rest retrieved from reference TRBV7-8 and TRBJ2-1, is GAGVSQSPRYKVAKRGQDVALRCDPISGHVSLFWYQQALGQGPEFLTYFQNEAQLDKSGLPSDRFFAERPEGSVSTLKIQRTQQEDSAVYLCASSLVLAYNEQFFGPGTRLTVL.

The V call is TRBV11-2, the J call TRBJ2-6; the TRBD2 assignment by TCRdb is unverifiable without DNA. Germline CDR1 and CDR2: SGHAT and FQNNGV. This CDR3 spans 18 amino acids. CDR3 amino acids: CASSPVREGISGANVLTF.

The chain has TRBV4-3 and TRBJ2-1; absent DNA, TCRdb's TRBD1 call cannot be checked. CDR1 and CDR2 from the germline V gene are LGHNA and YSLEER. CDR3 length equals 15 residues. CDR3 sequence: CASRRAGTGRGEQFF.

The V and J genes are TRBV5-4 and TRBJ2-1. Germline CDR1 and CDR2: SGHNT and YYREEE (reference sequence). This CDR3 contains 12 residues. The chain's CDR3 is CASSYDGYEQFF.

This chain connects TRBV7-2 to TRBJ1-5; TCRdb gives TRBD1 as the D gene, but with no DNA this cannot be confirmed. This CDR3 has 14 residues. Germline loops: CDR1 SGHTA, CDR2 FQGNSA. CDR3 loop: CASSLEAGHQPQHF.

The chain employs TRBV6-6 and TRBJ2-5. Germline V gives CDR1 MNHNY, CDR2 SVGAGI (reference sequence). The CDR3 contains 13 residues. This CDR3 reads CASSYRQIGTQYF.

CDR3 region: CASSPMGPGQGLNGYTF. V and J are TRBV7-2 and TRBJ1-2; TCRdb proposes TRBD1, but this gene call is untestable without DNA. Germline loops: CDR1 SGHTA, CDR2 FQGNSA. The CDR3 has 17 residues.

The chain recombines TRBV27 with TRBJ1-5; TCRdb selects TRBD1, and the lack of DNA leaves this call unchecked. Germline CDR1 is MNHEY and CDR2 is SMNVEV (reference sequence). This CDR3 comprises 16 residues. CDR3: CASRLWAQQRGQPQHF.

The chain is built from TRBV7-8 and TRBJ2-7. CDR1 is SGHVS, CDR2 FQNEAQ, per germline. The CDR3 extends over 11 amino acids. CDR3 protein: CASSVNRDQYF.

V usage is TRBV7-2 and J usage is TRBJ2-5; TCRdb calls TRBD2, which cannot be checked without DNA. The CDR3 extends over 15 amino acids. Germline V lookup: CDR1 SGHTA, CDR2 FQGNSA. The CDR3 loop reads CASSPRGPSQETQYF.

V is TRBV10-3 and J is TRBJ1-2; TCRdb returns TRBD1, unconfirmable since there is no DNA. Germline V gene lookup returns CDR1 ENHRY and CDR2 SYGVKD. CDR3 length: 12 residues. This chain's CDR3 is CATGTDRYGYTF.

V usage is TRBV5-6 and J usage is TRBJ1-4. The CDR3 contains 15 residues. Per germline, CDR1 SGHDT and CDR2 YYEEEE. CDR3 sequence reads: CASSLAGVSDEKLFF.

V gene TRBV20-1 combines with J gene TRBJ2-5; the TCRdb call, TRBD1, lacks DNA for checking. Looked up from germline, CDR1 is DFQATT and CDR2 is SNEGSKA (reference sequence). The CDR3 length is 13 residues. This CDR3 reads CSARGTKQETQYF.

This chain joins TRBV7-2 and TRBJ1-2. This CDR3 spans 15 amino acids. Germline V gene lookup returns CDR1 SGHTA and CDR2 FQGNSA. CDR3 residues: CASSLGTPSGYGYTF. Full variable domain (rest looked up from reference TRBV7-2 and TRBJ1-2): GAGVSQSPSNKVTEKGKDVELRCDPISGHTALYWYRQSLGQGLEFLIYFQGNSAPDKSGLPSDRFSAERTGGSVSTLTIQRTQQEDSAVYLCASSLGTPSGYGYTFGSGTRLTVV.

CDR3 sequence reads: CSARVGGVANYGYTF. The rearrangement joins TRBV20-1 to TRBJ1-2; TCRdb reports TRBD1, a call that lacks DNA to check it against. CDR1 and CDR2 from the germline V gene are DFQATT and SNEGSKA (reference sequence). There are 15 residues in the CDR3.

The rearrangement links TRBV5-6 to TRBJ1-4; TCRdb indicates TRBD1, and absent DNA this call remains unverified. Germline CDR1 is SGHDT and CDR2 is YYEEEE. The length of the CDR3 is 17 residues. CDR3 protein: CASSLLTGMVGVEKLFF.

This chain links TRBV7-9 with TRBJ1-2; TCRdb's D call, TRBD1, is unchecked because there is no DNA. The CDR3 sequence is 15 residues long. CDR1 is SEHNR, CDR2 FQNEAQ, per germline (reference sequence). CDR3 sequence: CASSIGQGIRYGYTF.

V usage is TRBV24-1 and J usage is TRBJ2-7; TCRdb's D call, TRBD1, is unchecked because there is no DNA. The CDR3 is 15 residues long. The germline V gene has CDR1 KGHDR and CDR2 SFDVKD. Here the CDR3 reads CATSEAGTGGDEQYF.

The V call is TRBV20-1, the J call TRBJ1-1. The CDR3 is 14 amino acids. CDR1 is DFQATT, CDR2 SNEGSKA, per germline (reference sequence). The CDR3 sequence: CSARDLVRKTEAFF.

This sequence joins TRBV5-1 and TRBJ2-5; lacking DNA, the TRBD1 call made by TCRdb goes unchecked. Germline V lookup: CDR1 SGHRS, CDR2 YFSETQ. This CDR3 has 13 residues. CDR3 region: CASSSRGWETQYF.

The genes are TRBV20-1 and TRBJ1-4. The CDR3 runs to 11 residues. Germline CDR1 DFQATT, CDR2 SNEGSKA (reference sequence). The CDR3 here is CSARENEKLFF.

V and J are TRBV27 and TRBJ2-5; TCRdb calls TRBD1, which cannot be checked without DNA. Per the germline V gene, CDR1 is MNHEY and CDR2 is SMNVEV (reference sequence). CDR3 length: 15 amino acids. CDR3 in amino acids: CASSLSLGRRETQYF.

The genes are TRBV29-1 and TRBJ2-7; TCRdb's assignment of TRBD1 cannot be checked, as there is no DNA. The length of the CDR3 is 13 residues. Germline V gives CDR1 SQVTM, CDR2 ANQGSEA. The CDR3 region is CSVRKGQGDEQYF.

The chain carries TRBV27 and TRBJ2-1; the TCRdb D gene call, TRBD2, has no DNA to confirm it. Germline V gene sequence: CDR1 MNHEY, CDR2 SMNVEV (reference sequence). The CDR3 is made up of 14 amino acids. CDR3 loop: CASSPPGRSYEQFF.

CDR3 amino acids: CASSSDSSLFEAFF. V is TRBV2 and J is TRBJ1-1; as DNA is missing, the TRBD1 call by TCRdb cannot be tested. Germline V CDR1 and CDR2: SNHLY, FYNNEI. The CDR3 length is 14 residues.